This T cell receptor beta chain appears in the sequencing data of a study of blood T cell repertoires in COVID-19. Turning to the study itself: Acute-phase and convalescent COVID-19 samples originated in the United States, Italy and Spain. Nucleic acid was either cDNA or gDNA, and it came from T cells, B-cell-depleted T cells, or PBMCs.

How the authors handled the data: It was from reference gene primer amplification that nucleated cell counts were estimated. TCRdb's table, derived via immunoSEQ multiplex PCR, lists solely in-frame clones and lacks some. Clone size and the V and J calls come from that table; the DNA yielded D and trimming. The table includes around 96,000 clones, 90% to 95% detected once. The V gene end was trimmed by 1 base and the J gene end by 7 bases; junction bases not matched to a gene: 8. Looked up from germline, CDR1 is MDHEN and CDR2 is SYDVKM. The CDR3 covers 16 residues. The chain recombines TRBV28 with TRBJ2-1, with TRBD2 matching 9 bases. The sample consisted of peripheral blood. The TCR sequence derives from a human donor with active COVID-19. The donor label of this sample is uncertain. CDR3 in amino acids: CASSLFIGGRANEQFF. In DNA form, the CDR3 reads TGTGCCAGCAGTTTATTTATAGGCGGGAGGGCGAATGAGCAGTTCTTC.